This TCR beta chain was observed in a study of beta chain features in type 1 diabetes. Background on the study: Healthy donors and patients had similar age, gender and cell yields. Analysis included 100 million to 110 million sorted cells drawn from all samples.

Study-wide findings and caveats: At VDJ recombination sites, type 1 diabetes patients had fewer insertions and more deleted nucleotides. In comparison with healthy donors, patients had naive, central memory and Treg TCRB repertoires that appeared more similar.

Note on this clone: Its antigen is as yet unknown.

Reverse transcribing all isolated RNA meant expressed TCRB transcripts were sequenced. Assay: immunoSEQ multiplex PCR; the TCRdb copy retains only in-frame clones and omits some. The sample lists hundreds of thousands of clones, about 70% seen once, with around 0.057% in the top ten. The CDR3 contains 15 residues. Germline V CDR1 and CDR2: MGHDK, SYGVNS. Trimming cost V 4 bases and J 7 bases; bases outside gene matches: 8. The V call is TRBV25-1, the J call TRBJ1-5; 9 bases align to TRBD1. Material for sequencing was naive CD4+ T cells from blood. The clonotype comes from a man aged 25-45 years in good health. The CDR3 sequence is CASSGDTGGAQPQHF. The DNA for the CDR3 is TGTGCCAGCAGTGGTGATACAGGGGGCGCCCAGCCCCAGCATTTT.